What follows is one T cell receptor beta chain and its context. CDR1 and CDR2 (germline): SGDLS, YYNGEE. The length of the CDR3 is 14 residues. V dropped 4 bases and J dropped 2 bases, with 11 bases sitting between them. This sample stems from a study of cytomegalovirus exposure and HLA in healthy donors. PCR used 60 Vbeta primers and 13 Jbeta primers. TCRdb keeps only in-frame clones here, not all; method: immunoSEQ multiplex PCR. The sample lists about 250,000 clones, about four fifths occurring once. The rearrangement joins TRBV9 to TRBJ2-3; D is perhaps TRBD1 (6 bases). The receptor comes from a girl aged 2 to 10 in good health and CMV-seronegative. The sequencing sample was made of PBMCs. The DNA for the CDR3 is TGTGCCAGCAGCCCCGGACAGTTCACAGATACGCAGTATTTT. Its translation: CASSPGQFTDTQYF.